A single sample gave rise to the 2 T cell receptor beta chains below, sequenced in a study of shared clonotypes between healthy human individuals. Method: immunoSEQ multiplex PCR; TCRdb's copy keeps in-frame clones and lacks some. The sample shows about 2.3 million clones, roughly 92% of them seen only once. The sample was naive CD4+ T cells from PBMCs. As for subset: CD45RA+ positively selected. These receptors all come from a man between 18 and 35 years old in good health. Some clones in this sample may be carry-over from other donors' samples.

The CDR3 here is CASRTTSGFYGEQFF. CDR3 coding DNA: TGCGCCAGCAGAACGACTAGCGGGTTTTACGGTGAGCAGTTCTTC. The chain joins TRBV5-1 to TRBJ2-1; 10 bases agree with TRBD2. CDR1 is SGHRS, CDR2 YFSETQ, per germline. The CDR3 is made up of 15 amino acids. V gave up 5 bases and J gave up 9 bases; unmatched junction bases: 11. The variable domain in full, completed from reference TRBV5-1 and TRBJ2-1, reads KAGVTQTPRYLIKTRGQQVTLSCSPISGHRSVSWYQQTPGQGLQFLFEYFSETQRNKGNFPGRFSGRQFSNSRSEMNVSTLELGDSALYLCASRTTSGFYGEQFFGPGTRLTVL.

The chain joins TRBV6-1 to TRBJ1-2; 7 positions match TRBD1. V was clipped by 5 bases and J by 6 bases; unmatched bases: 12. Germline-derived CDR1 and CDR2 are MNHNS and SASEGT. This CDR3 has 15 amino acids. CDR3 sequence (DNA): TGTGCCAGCAGTCGCCTCGGGACAGTGGTGAATGGCTACACCTTC. Protein: CASSRLGTVVNGYTF.